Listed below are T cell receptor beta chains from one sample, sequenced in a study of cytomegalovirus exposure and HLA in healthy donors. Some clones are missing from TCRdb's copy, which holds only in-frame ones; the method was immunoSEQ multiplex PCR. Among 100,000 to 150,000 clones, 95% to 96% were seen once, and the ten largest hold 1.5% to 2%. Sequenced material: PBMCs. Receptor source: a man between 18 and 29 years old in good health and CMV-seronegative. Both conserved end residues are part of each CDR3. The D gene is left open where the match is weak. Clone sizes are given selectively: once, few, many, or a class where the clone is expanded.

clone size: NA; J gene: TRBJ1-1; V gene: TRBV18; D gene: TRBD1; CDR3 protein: CASSPGQGTTEAFF; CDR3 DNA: TGTGCCAGCTCACCCGGACAGGGGACCACTGAAGCTTTCTTT
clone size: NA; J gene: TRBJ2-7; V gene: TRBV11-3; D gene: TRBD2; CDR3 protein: CASSVTSATYEQYF; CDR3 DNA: TGTGCCAGCAGCGTCACTAGCGCCACCTACGAGCAGTACTTC
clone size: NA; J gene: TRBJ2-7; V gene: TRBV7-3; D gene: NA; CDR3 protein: CASSLWANYEQYF; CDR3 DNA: TGTGCCAGCAGCTTATGGGCTAACTACGAGCAGTACTTC
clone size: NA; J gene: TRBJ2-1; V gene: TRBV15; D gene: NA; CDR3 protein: CATSRGAGGGRNEQFF; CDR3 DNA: TGTGCCACCAGCAGGGGGGCAGGTGGGGGTAGGAATGAGCAGTTCTTC
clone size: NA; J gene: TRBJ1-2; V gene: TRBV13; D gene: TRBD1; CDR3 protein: CASSLGRGTENYGYTF; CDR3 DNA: TGTGCCAGCAGCTTAGGCCGTGGGACAGAAAACTATGGCTACACCTTC
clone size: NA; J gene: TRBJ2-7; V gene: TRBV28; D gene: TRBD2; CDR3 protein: CASSLAGGTYEQYF; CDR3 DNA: TGTGCCAGCAGCTTAGCGGGAGGGACCTACGAGCAGTACTTC
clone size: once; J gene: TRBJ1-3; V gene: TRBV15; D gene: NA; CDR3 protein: CATSRDGGLFSGNTIYF; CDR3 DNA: TGTGCCACCAGCAGAGATGGAGGATTGTTCTCTGGAAACACCATATATTTT
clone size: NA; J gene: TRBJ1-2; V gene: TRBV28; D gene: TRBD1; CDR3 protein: CASRAPDRGGYGYTF; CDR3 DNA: TGTGCCAGCAGGGCCCCGGACAGGGGGGGGTATGGCTACACCTTC
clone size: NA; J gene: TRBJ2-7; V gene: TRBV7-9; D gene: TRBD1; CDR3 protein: CASSPPGQGANEQYF; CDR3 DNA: TGTGCCAGCAGCCCCCCCGGACAGGGGGCTAACGAGCAGTACTTC
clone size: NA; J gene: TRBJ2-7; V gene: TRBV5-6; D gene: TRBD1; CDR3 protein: CASSSVGDRGLVQYF; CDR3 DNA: TGTGCCAGCAGCTCCGTCGGGGACAGGGGTTTGGTGCAGTACTTC
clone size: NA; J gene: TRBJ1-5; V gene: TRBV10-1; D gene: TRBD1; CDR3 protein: CASPLGQAREPQHF; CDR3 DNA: TGCGCCAGCCCGCTTGGACAGGCCCGGGAGCCCCAGCATTTT
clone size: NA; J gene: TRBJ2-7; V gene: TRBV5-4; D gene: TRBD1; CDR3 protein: CASSFRTGYEQYF; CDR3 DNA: TGTGCCAGCAGCTTTCGGACAGGCTACGAGCAGTACTTC
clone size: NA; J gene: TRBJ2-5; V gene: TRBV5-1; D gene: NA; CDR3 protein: CASSLGSYGGETQYF; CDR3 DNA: TGCGCCAGCAGCTTGGGGTCGTACGGGGGAGAGACCCAGTACTTC
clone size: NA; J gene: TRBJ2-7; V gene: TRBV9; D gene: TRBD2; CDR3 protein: CASSSRERDPEQYF; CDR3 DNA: TGTGCCAGCAGCTCGAGGGAGCGGGACCCCGAGCAGTACTTC
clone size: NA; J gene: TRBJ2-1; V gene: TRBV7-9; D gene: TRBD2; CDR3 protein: CASSIHGGAGEQFF; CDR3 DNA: TGTGCCAGCAGCATCCACGGGGGGGCAGGCGAGCAGTTCTTC
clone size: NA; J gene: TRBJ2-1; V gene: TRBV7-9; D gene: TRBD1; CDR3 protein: CASTLTGQGNNEQFF; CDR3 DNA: TGTGCCAGCACTCTTACGGGACAGGGTAACAATGAGCAGTTCTTC
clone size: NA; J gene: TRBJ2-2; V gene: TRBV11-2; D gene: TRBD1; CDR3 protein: CASSLVGTGGLTGELFF; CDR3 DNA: TGTGCCAGCAGCTTAGTAGGGACAGGGGGCTTGACCGGGGAGCTGTTTTTT
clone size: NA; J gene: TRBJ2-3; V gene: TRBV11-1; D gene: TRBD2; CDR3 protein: CASRKGTSGTSTDTQYF; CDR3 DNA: TGTGCCAGCAGAAAAGGGACTAGCGGAACTAGCACAGATACGCAGTATTTT
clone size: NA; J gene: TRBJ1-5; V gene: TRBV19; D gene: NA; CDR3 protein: CASSIAGQPQHF; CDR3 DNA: TGTGCCAGTAGTATAGCAGGGCAGCCCCAGCATTTT
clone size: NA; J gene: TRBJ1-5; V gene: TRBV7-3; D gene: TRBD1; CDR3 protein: CASSLQGGQPQHF; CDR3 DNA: TGTGCCAGCAGCCTACAGGGGGGTCAGCCCCAGCATTTT
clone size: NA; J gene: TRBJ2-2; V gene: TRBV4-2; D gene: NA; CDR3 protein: CASSQDGLGGRVYTGELFF; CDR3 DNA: TGTGCCAGCAGCCAAGATGGTTTGGGGGGTAGAGTTTACACCGGGGAGCTGTTTTTT
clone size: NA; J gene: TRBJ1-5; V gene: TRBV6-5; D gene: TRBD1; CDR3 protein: CASSPDRGPGQPQHF; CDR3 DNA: TGTGCCAGCAGTCCCGACAGGGGGCCCGGTCAGCCCCAGCATTTT
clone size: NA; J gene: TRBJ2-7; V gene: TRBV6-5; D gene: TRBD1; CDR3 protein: CASSWAGGPYEQYF; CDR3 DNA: TGTGCCAGCAGTTGGGCAGGGGGCCCCTACGAGCAGTACTTC
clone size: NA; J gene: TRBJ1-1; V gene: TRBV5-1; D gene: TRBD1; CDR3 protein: CASSFSRGPMDTEAFF; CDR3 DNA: TGCGCCAGCAGCTTTAGCAGGGGGCCAATGGACACTGAAGCTTTCTTT
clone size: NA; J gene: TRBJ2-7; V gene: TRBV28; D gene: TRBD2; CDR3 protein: CASNPAGTIAGEYEQYF; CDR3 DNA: TGTGCCAGCAACCCCGCGGGCACAATAGCGGGAGAGTACGAGCAGTACTTC
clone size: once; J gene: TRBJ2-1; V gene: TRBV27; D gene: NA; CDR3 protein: CASRSWMGKRHSYNEQFF; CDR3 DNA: TGTGCCAGCCGTAGTTGGATGGGTAAAAGACACTCCTACAATGAGCAGTTCTTC
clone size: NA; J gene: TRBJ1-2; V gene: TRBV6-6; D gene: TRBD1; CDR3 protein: CASSYSNGQGNYGYTF; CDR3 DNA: TGTGCCAGCAGTTACTCGAACGGACAGGGAAACTATGGCTACACCTTC
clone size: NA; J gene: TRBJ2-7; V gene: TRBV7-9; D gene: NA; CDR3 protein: CASSTDFPYEQYF; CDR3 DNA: TGTGCCAGCAGCACCGACTTTCCCTACGAGCAGTACTTC
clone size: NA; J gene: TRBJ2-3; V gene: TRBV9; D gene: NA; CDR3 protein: CASSPTPRSVTDTQYF; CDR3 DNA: TGTGCCAGCAGCCCTACCCCCCGGAGCGTCACAGATACGCAGTATTTT
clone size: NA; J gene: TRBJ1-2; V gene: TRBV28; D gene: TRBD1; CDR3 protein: CASRTPPQGAGGYTF; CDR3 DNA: TGTGCCAGCAGAACACCTCCTCAGGGGGCTGGTGGCTACACCTTC
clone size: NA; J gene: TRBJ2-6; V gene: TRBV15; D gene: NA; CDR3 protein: CAVGGSGANVLTF; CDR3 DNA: TGTGCCGTCGGGGGCTCTGGGGCCAACGTCCTGACTTTC
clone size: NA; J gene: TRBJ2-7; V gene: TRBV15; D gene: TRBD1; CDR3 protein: CATSFPAGQGDHEQYF; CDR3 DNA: TGTGCCACCAGTTTCCCAGCAGGACAGGGGGACCACGAGCAGTACTTC